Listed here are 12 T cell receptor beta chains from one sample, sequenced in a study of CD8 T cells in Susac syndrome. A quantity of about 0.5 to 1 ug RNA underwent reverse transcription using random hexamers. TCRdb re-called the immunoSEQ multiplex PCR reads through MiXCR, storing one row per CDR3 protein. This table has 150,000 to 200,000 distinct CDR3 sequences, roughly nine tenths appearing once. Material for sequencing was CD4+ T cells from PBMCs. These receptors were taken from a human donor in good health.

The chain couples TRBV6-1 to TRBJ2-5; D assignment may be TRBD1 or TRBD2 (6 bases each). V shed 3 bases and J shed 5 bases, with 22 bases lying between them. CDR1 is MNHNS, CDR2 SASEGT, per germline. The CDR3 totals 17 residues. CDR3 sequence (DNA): TGTGCCAGCAGTGACCCCGGGGGCGGCAGGGGATACGAGACCCAGTACTTC. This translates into CASSDPGGGRGYETQYF.

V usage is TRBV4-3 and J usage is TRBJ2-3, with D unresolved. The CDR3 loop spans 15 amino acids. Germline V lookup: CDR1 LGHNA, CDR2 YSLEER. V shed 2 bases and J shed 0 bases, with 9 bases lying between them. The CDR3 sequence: CASSQSPSSTDTQYF. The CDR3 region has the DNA TGCGCCAGCAGCCAAAGCCCCTCTAGCACAGATACGCAGTATTTT.

CDR3 residues: CSVDRGEGYTF. The CDR3 DNA reads TGCAGCGTTGACAGGGGTGAAGGCTACACCTTC. V is TRBV29-1 and J is TRBJ1-2; tentative D call: TRBD1 (6 bases). This CDR3 spans 11 amino acids. Germline CDR1 SQVTM, CDR2 ANQGSEA. Trimming removed 3 bases from V and 8 bases from J, with 10 bases in between.

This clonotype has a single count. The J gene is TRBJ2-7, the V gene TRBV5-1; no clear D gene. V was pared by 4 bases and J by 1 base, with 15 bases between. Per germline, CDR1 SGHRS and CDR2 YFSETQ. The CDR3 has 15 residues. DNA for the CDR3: TGCGCCAGCAGCCACTCCCCCCCGGGTTCCTACGAGCAGTACTTC. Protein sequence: CASSHSPPGSYEQYF.

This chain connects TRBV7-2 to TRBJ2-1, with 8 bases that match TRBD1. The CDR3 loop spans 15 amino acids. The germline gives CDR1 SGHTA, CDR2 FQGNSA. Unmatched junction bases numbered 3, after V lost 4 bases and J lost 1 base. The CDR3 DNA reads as TGTGCCAGCAGCTACGACAGGGGTTCCTACAATGAGCAGTTCTTC. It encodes CASSYDRGSYNEQFF. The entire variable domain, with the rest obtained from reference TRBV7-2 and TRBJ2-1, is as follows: GAGVSQSPSNKVTEKGKDVELRCDPISGHTALYWYRQSLGQGLEFLIYFQGNSAPDKSGLPSDRFSAERTGGSVSTLTIQRTQQEDSAVYLCASSYDRGSYNEQFFGPGTRLTVL.

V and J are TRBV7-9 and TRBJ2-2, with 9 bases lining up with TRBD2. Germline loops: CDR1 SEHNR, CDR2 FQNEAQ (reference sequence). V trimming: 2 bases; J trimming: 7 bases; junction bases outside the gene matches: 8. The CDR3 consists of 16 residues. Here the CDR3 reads CASSLIGTSSNGELFF. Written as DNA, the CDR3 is TGTGCCAGCAGCTTAATCGGGACTAGCAGTAACGGGGAGCTGTTTTTT.

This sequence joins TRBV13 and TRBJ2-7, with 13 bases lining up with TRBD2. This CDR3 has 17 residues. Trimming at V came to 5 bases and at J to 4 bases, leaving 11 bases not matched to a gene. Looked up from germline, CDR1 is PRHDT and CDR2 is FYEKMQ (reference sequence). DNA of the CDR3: TGTGCCAGCAGCCCCCGGAGGACTAGCGGGAGTAGGTACGAGCAGTACTTC. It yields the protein CASSPRRTSGSRYEQYF.

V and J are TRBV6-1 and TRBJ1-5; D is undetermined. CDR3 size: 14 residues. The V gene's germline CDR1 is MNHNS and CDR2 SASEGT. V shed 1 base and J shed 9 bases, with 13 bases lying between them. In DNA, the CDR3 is TGTGCCAGCAGTGAAGGGTCAGTCAATACGCCCCAGCATTTT. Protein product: CASSEGSVNTPQHF.

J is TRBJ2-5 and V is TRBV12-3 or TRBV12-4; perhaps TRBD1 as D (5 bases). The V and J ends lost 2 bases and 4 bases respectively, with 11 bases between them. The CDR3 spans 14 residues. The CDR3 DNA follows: TGTGCCAGCAGTTTAAGGCGCAGGGTAGAGACCCAGTACTTC. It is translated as CASSLRRRVETQYF.

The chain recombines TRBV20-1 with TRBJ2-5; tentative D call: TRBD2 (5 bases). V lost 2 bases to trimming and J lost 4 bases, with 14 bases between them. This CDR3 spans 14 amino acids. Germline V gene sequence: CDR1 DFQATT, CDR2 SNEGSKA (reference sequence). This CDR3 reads CSARSTRAGETQYF. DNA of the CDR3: TGCAGTGCTAGATCCACTAGGGCGGGAGAGACCCAGTACTTC.

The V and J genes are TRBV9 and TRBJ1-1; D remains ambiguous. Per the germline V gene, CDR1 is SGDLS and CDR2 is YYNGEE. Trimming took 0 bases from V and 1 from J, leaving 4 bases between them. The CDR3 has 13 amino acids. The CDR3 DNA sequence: TGTGCCAGCAGCGTAGACTCGAACACTGAAGCTTTCTTT. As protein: CASSVDSNTEAFF.

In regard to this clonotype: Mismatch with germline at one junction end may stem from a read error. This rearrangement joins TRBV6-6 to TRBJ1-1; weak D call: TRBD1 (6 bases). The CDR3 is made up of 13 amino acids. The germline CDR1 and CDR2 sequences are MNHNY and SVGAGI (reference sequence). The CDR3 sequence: CASSGQPNTEAYF. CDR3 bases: TGTGCCAGCAGCGGACAGCCGAACACTGAAGCTTACTTT.